This T cell receptor (beta chain) was sequenced during a study of T cell responses to AZD1222 COVID-19 vaccine. General study results and limits: Receipt of two AZD1222 doses was followed by a rise in Spike-specific TCR breadth and depth. Targeting of unmutated variant regions was reportedly seen in nearly half of spike-specific TCRs. Seropositive AZD1222 recipients at baseline numbered only 6 or 7.

V lost 6 bases, J lost 5 bases, and 8 bases stayed unmatched. The V gene's germline CDR1 is SGDLS and CDR2 YYNGEE. CDR3 size: 14 residues. Measured with immunoSEQ multiplex PCR; TCRdb has only the in-frame clones, and not every one. The sample has 110,000 to 150,000 clones; around 87% are singletons. On this clone itself: Its cognate antigen is unknown.

The source was peripheral blood, collected on day 0 of AZD1222 vaccination. The clonotype comes from an adult in good health. This chain connects TRBV9 to TRBJ2-3, with TRBD2 matching 8 bases. The CDR3: CASNGRAGGDTQYF. Written as DNA, the CDR3 is TGTGCCAGCAACGGGAGGGCCGGAGGAGATACGCAGTATTTT.